This TCR beta chain came from a study of blood T cell repertoires in COVID-19. Study context: Acute and convalescent COVID-19 samples came from the United States, Italy and Spain. The cDNA or gDNA used as material had been derived from T cells, B-cell-depleted T cells, or PBMCs.

Authors' analysis steps: Amplified reference gene primers provided the basis for estimating nucleated cell counts. Some clones are missing from TCRdb's copy, which holds only in-frame ones; the method was immunoSEQ multiplex PCR. V, J and clone size are those of that table, while D and trimming were read from the DNA. The sample has roughly 100,000 clones, around 87% seen once. This TCR was recovered from a man aged 50-60 years with acute or convalescent COVID-19. Sequencing was performed on peripheral blood.

The CDR3 spells CASSIYSGRVDEQYF. The CDR3 bases are TGTGCCAGCAGTATCTATAGCGGGAGGGTCGACGAGCAGTACTTC. V gene TRBV28 combines with J gene TRBJ2-7; TRBD2 agrees at 11 bases. This CDR3 has 15 residues. Germline V gene sequence: CDR1 MDHEN, CDR2 SYDVKM. J was trimmed by 5 bases and V by 5 bases; bases with no gene match: 8.